This TCR beta chain was identified in a study of identical twins. The study, taken as a whole, reports: Abundant beta clonotypes from cord blood had fewer insertions, unlike memory repertoires, which showed none. Cross-sectional statistics underpinned the conclusions; the same donors were not followed.

Each CDR3 protein gets one entry after TCRdb re-called the 5' RACE reads with MiXCR. Of about 1.7 million distinct CDR3 sequences listed, roughly 35% are singletons. In regard to this clonotype: No antigen is known for it.

This CDR3 has 18 amino acids. Germline CDR1 is SGHVS and CDR2 is FNYEAQ. V gave up 1 base and J gave up 1 base; unmatched junction bases: 3. V is TRBV7-6 and J is TRBJ2-1; 14 bases line up with TRBD2. The source material was cord blood. This sequence originates from a newborn girl in good health. The CDR3 DNA sequence: TGTGCCAGCAGCTTAGGGGGGACTAGCGGGAGTTCCTACAATGAGCAGTTCTTC. This sequence encodes CASSLGGTSGSSYNEQFF. Together with reference TRBV7-6 and TRBJ2-1, the CDR3 gives the full variable domain: GAGVSQSPRYKVTKRGQDVALRCDPISGHVSLYWYRQALGQGPEFLTYFNYEAQQDKSGLPNDRFSAERPEGSISTLTIQRTEQRDSAMYRCASSLGGTSGSSYNEQFFGPGTRLTVL.